One sample yielded the 27 T cell receptor beta chains listed below, sequenced in a study of cytomegalovirus exposure and HLA in healthy donors. Using immunoSEQ multiplex PCR, the repertoire was profiled, and TCRdb retains in-frame clones only, with some absent. Of some 98,000 clones listed, about 90% are singletons. The specimen sequenced was PBMCs. Receptor source: a man between 18 and 29 years old in good health and CMV-seropositive.

This clone has only one observation. The V gene is TRBV7-9, the J gene TRBJ1-1, with TRBD1 matching over 10 bases. With 5 bases clipped from V and 5 bases from J, the junction kept 5 bases outside the gene matches. The CDR3 has 14 residues. Germline V CDR1 and CDR2: SEHNR, FQNEAQ (reference sequence). CDR3 in amino acids: CASSPGQGFTEAFF. The CDR3 DNA follows: TGTGCCAGCAGCCCGGGACAGGGGTTTACTGAAGCTTTCTTT.

This chain connects TRBV27 to TRBJ2-1, with a possible D match to TRBD1 (6 bases). CDR1 and CDR2 from the germline V gene are MNHEY and SMNVEV (reference sequence). The CDR3 loop spans 16 amino acids. V lost 5 bases to trimming and J lost 0 bases, with 14 bases between them. Written as DNA, the CDR3 is TGTGCCAGCAGTGGGACACAAGAATTCTCCTACAATGAGCAGTTCTTC. Residues: CASSGTQEFSYNEQFF.

The chain carries TRBV7-9 and TRBJ1-1, with TRBD1 matching over 7 bases. CDR1 is SEHNR, CDR2 FQNEAQ, per germline (reference sequence). This CDR3 is built from 15 residues. J gave up 1 base and V 5 bases, and 7 bases lay outside the gene matches. CDR3 DNA sequence: TGTGCCAGCAGCCCACAGGACAGGACGAACACTGAAGCTTTCTTT. Protein: CASSPQDRTNTEAFF.

This chain joins TRBV7-9 and TRBJ2-3, with a possible D match to TRBD1 (5 bases). Germline V lookup: CDR1 SEHNR, CDR2 FQNEAQ (reference sequence). The germline V and J ends were trimmed by 3 bases and 2 bases, with 9 bases remaining between them. CDR3 length: 14 residues. CDR3 sequence (DNA): TGTGCCAGCAGCTTCGACAGAGACACAGATACGCAGTATTTT. Its translation: CASSFDRDTDTQYF.

The V call is TRBV6-1, the J call TRBJ1-2; tentatively, D is TRBD1 (5 bases). Germline values: CDR1 MNHNS, CDR2 SASEGT. Trimming removed 6 bases at V and 4 bases at J, with 15 bases between. This CDR3 spans 14 amino acids. In nucleotides, the CDR3 is TGTGCCAGCAGCCTCGGGGGAACCCTCTATGGCTACACCTTC. It encodes CASSLGGTLYGYTF.

This chain uses TRBV4-2 with TRBJ2-1, with no clear D. From germline, CDR1 is LGHNA and CDR2 YNFKEQ. This CDR3 region has 13 residues. V lost 1 base and J 6 bases, leaving 7 bases between the germline ends. CDR3 amino acids: CASSQVRSNEQFF. The DNA for the CDR3 is TGTGCCAGCAGCCAAGTGAGAAGCAATGAGCAGTTCTTC.

This sequence joins TRBV4-2 and TRBJ1-4; TRBD1 is a possible D gene (6 bases). The V end lost 4 bases, the J end lost 4 bases, and 16 bases lay between the germline ends. The CDR3 runs to 16 residues. From germline, CDR1 is LGHNA and CDR2 YNFKEQ. CDR3 DNA sequence: TGTGCCAGCAGCCGAGCCGCCGGACAGATTAATGAAAAACTGTTTTTT. This codes for CASSRAAGQINEKLFF.

V gene TRBV5-4 combines with J gene TRBJ1-4; TRBD1 aligns across 8 bases. Trimming cost V 1 base and J 8 bases; bases outside gene matches: 4. The CDR3 spans 14 residues. CDR1 is SGHNT, CDR2 YYREEE, per germline (reference sequence). CDR3 in amino acids: CASSLQGAREKLFF. CDR3 nucleotide sequence: TGTGCCAGCAGCTTGCAGGGGGCAAGGGAAAAACTGTTTTTT.

V is TRBV7-9 and J is TRBJ1-1; D gene ambiguous. V lost 3 bases and J 0 bases, leaving 8 bases between the germline ends. This CDR3 has 14 residues. Germline V lookup: CDR1 SEHNR, CDR2 FQNEAQ (reference sequence). The CDR3 DNA reads TGTGCCAGCAGCTTTCCGGGAATGAACACTGAAGCTTTCTTT. Protein product: CASSFPGMNTEAFF.

V and J are TRBV18 and TRBJ1-1; no clear D gene. CDR1 is KGHSH, CDR2 LQKENI, per germline. Trimming removed 5 bases from V and 1 base from J, with 11 bases in between. The CDR3 is 14 residues long. The CDR3 reads CASSANSGNTEAFF. CDR3 nucleotides: TGTGCCAGCTCAGCAAACTCAGGGAACACTGAAGCTTTCTTT.

This clone was counted a few times. J is TRBJ2-2 and V is TRBV19; 12 bases are shared with TRBD2. Looked up from germline, CDR1 is LNHDA and CDR2 is SQIVND (reference sequence). V shed 4 bases and J 5 bases; nucleotides not matched to a gene: 8. This CDR3 region has 17 residues. The CDR3 is CASSTRLAGVWTGELFF. The CDR3, as DNA: TGTGCCAGTAGTACCAGACTAGCGGGAGTTTGGACCGGGGAGCTGTTTTTT.

The CDR3 coding sequence is TGTGCCAGCAGTAGCGGGGGGGCGGCACAAGAGACCCAGTACTTC. Its translation: CASSSGGAAQETQYF. V is TRBV27 and J is TRBJ2-5; 10 nucleotides match TRBD2. The V segment lost 5 bases and the J segment 2 bases; nucleotides outside the gene matches: 5. This CDR3 comprises 15 residues. CDR1 is MNHEY and CDR2 is SMNVEV in the germline V gene (reference sequence).

V is TRBV10-1 and J is TRBJ2-1, with 7 nucleotides matching TRBD2. The CDR3 contains 15 residues. V was clipped by 1 base and J by 7 bases; unmatched bases: 7. Germline values: CDR1 WNHNN, CDR2 SYGVQD (reference sequence). CDR3 sequence reads: CASSELSSGINEQFF. DNA of the CDR3: TGCGCCAGCAGTGAGTTGTCTAGCGGAATAAATGAGCAGTTCTTC.

The chain recombines TRBV5-4 with TRBJ2-5, with D maybe TRBD2 (6 bases). Germline values: CDR1 SGHNT, CDR2 YYREEE (reference sequence). This CDR3 contains 14 residues. The V end lost 2 bases, the J end lost 2 bases, and 10 bases lay between the germline ends. As DNA, the CDR3 is TGTGCCAGCAGCTTTTCGGGGGTTCAAGAGACCCAGTACTTC. Translation gives CASSFSGVQETQYF.

The J gene is TRBJ1-2, the V gene TRBV7-9, with unresolved D. V lost 6 bases to trimming and J lost 4 bases, with 15 bases between them. Germline CDR1 and CDR2: SEHNR and FQNEAQ (reference sequence). The CDR3 sequence is 14 residues long. CDR3 amino acids: CASSTITPGYGYTF. CDR3 coding DNA: TGTGCCAGCAGTACCATAACCCCGGGCTATGGCTACACCTTC.

This clone is a singleton in its sample. This chain uses TRBV4-3 with TRBJ1-3; D perhaps matches TRBD1 (5 bases). The CDR3 covers 13 residues. The V and J ends lost 5 bases and 4 bases respectively, with 9 bases between them. CDR1 is LGHNA, CDR2 YSLEER, per germline. CDR3 in DNA: TGCGCCAGCAGCGAACGACAGGGAAACACCATATATTTT. Translated, it gives CASSERQGNTIYF.

The chain is built from TRBV11-2 and TRBJ2-7; the D is unclear. CDR3 length: 15 amino acids. CDR1 and CDR2 from the germline V gene are SGHAT and FQNNGV. Trimming left V 1 base short and J 0 bases short, with 10 bases between. CDR3 nucleotides: TGTGCCAGCAGCTTAGTACGAGCGCCCTCCTACGAGCAGTACTTC. It encodes CASSLVRAPSYEQYF.

The chain combines TRBV19 with TRBJ1-1; D unclear. Trimming pared 6 bases from V and 3 bases from J, leaving 8 bases between. Germline loops: CDR1 LNHDA, CDR2 SQIVND (reference sequence). CDR3 length: 12 amino acids. The CDR3 reads CASRSGHTEAFF. DNA of the CDR3: TGTGCCAGTAGATCTGGGCACACTGAAGCTTTCTTT.

This clone was counted between two and nine times. The chain has TRBV7-9 and TRBJ1-2, with TRBD1 as a possible D gene (6 bases). Germline CDR1 and CDR2: SEHNR and FQNEAQ (reference sequence). V gave up 0 bases and J gave up 4 bases, with 12 bases separating them. This CDR3 contains 15 residues. The CDR3 reads CASSLANRAGYGYTF. CDR3 in DNA: TGTGCCAGCAGCTTAGCCAACAGGGCCGGCTATGGCTACACCTTC.

J is TRBJ1-1 and V is TRBV28; D is ambiguous. Germline V gene lookup returns CDR1 MDHEN and CDR2 SYDVKM. The CDR3 runs 14 residues. V was trimmed by 7 bases and J by 1 base, leaving 13 bases between them. The CDR3 region is CASTTSRQNTEAFF. The CDR3 nucleotides read TGTGCCAGCACCACTTCCAGGCAGAACACTGAAGCTTTCTTT.

This chain connects TRBV25-1 to TRBJ1-2; 7 positions agree with TRBD1. Germline V gene sequence: CDR1 MGHDK, CDR2 SYGVNS. V lost 5 bases and J lost 7; bases outside the gene matches: 7. This CDR3 has 13 amino acids. The CDR3 DNA follows: TGTGCCAGCAGTACAGGGGTTGACCGTGGCTACACCTTC. As protein: CASSTGVDRGYTF.

The rearrangement joins TRBV10-3 to TRBJ2-7; D is possibly TRBD2 (5 bases). V lost 6 bases and J lost 0, with 12 bases in between. The CDR3 is 14 amino acids. Germline V CDR1 and CDR2: ENHRY, SYGVKD. The CDR3 loop is CAIRGDKVSYEQYF. The CDR3 coding sequence is TGTGCCATCAGGGGAGACAAGGTCTCCTACGAGCAGTACTTC.

The rearrangement links TRBV11-3 to TRBJ2-1; 7 bases fit TRBD2. Germline CDR1 reads SGHNT; CDR2 reads YENEEA. The CDR3 sequence is 17 residues long. Germline trimming cut 3 bases from V and 1 base from J; bases unmatched to any gene: 9. CDR3: CASSFTRTRGSYNEQFF. In DNA, the CDR3 is TGTGCCAGCAGCTTCACCCGGACTAGAGGTTCCTACAATGAGCAGTTCTTC.

V gene TRBV5-5 combines with J gene TRBJ2-7; possible D gene TRBD1, 6 bases. The CDR3 loop spans 12 amino acids. With 5 bases removed from V and 4 bases from J, the gap between germline ends came to 10 bases. The germline V gene encodes CDR1 SGHKS and CDR2 YYEKEE (reference sequence). CDR3 in amino acids: CASRGTGYEQYF. The CDR3 DNA reads as TGTGCCAGCAGGGGTACAGGGTACGAGCAGTACTTC.

DNA of the CDR3: TGTGCCAGTAGTTTGTCCGCGGGAGGGCCCAATGAGCAGTTCTTC. Residues: CASSLSAGGPNEQFF. This sequence joins TRBV19 and TRBJ2-1; 9 nucleotides agree with TRBD2. Trimming at V came to 5 bases and at J to 6 bases, leaving 8 bases not matched to a gene. Germline V CDR1 and CDR2: LNHDA, SQIVND (reference sequence). The CDR3 is 15 amino acids.

The chain couples TRBV18 to TRBJ2-2; 7 bases fit TRBD2. The germline V gene encodes CDR1 KGHSH and CDR2 LQKENI. V gave up 3 bases and J gave up 5 bases; unmatched junction bases: 3. The CDR3 spans 14 residues. This CDR3 is CASSPRGGTGELFF. The CDR3 DNA follows: TGTGCCAGCTCACCTCGCGGGGGAACCGGGGAGCTGTTTTTT.

The J gene is TRBJ1-2, the V gene TRBV19; 9 bases agree with TRBD1. V lost 5 bases and J lost 7; bases outside the gene matches: 8. CDR3 length: 14 residues. From germline, CDR1 is LNHDA and CDR2 SQIVND (reference sequence). The CDR3 DNA sequence: TGTGCCAGTAGTGTACAGGGGGCGCAAGGTGGCTACACCTTC. Its translation is CASSVQGAQGGYTF.